Here is one T cell receptor beta chain with its context. The antigen it binds to is not known. Within one base of it there is no much larger clone, and no base qualities were kept. Its CDR3 holds 13 amino acids, cysteine through phenylalanine. Kept here is only the CDR3 DNA, which spans 39 bases and is read in frame from base 1. The germline V gene encodes CDR1 LGHNT and CDR2 FRNRAP. V and J lose 5 bases and 4 bases, and a span of 11 bases separates them. Libraries were prepared through the immunoSEQ multiplex PCR assay. TCRdb's version of the immuneACCESS table is confined to in-frame rearrangements and falls short of the full clone set. An unresolved V gene accounts for under half of the shortfall where checked; the remainder is of unknown origin. For this sample there are 40,000 or so clones; 90% appear just once. The ten largest clones represent less than 12% of the sample. The record originates from a study of T cell changes during pregnancy in multiple sclerosis (dated by TCRdb to between 2017 and 2020). About the study as a whole: In women with multiple sclerosis, the researchers looked at how the T cell repertoire shifted as pregnancy progressed.

The sequence was collected from a female donor with multiple sclerosis, enrolled in a pregnancy study. Specimen: CD8+ T cells from peripheral blood mononuclear cells, collected in the first trimester of pregnancy. The rearrangement joined TRBV12-5 to TRBJ1-2; TRBD1 is possibly the D segment (5 matching bases). CDR3 sequence: CASGTGLIYGYTF. The nucleotide sequence is TGTGCTAGTGGTACGGGACTCATCTATGGCTACACCTTC. The full variable domain, with segments outside the CDR3 supplied by the reference TRBV12-5 and TRBJ1-2 proteins, appears as DARVTQTPRHKVTEMGQEVTMRCQPILGHNTVFWYRQTMMQGLELLAYFRNRAPLDDSGMPKDRFSAEMPDATLATLKIQPSEPRDSAVYFCASGTGLIYGYTFGSGTRLTVV.